These 18 T cell receptor beta chains came from one sample sequenced in a study of T cells in Graves' hyperthyroidism and ophthalmopathy. TCR beta CDR3 regions were amplified from RNA. First-round RT-PCR targeting the TCR CDR3 was performed with the HTBI primer set. TCRdb reanalysed the multiplex PCR reads using MiXCR and keeps one entry per CDR3 protein. The repertoire holds 700,000 to 850,000 distinct CDR3 sequences, with around a third as singletons. The sample was blood. These receptors came from a middle-aged woman with Graves' hyperthyroidism.

This clonotype showed up just once. The chain combines TRBV29-1 with TRBJ2-7; D is possibly TRBD1 (5 bases). V lost 1 base to trimming and J lost 1 base, with 8 bases between them. Germline CDR1 SQVTM, CDR2 ANQGSEA. The CDR3 has 13 residues. The CDR3 region is CSVEGGRSYEQYF. CDR3 DNA: TGCAGCGTTGAAGGGGGCAGATCCTACGAGCAGTACTTC.

As for this clonotype: A read error may explain this, as a much larger clone is one base away. This chain uses TRBV20-1 with TRBJ2-7; TRBD2 might be the D (6 bases). Germline V lookup: CDR1 DFQATT, CDR2 SNEGSKA (reference sequence). The CDR3 has 13 amino acids. Written as DNA, the CDR3 is TGCAGTGCTATGGGACTCGGATCCTACGAGCGGTACTTC. Translating gives CSAMGLGSYERYF.

This clonotype appeared many times. The chain has TRBV7-3 and TRBJ2-7; TRBD1 matches 7 bases. From germline, CDR1 is SGHTA and CDR2 FQGTGA. This CDR3 spans 13 amino acids. The V segment lost 4 bases and the J segment 3 bases; nucleotides outside the gene matches: 3. The CDR3 sequence: CASSYDRDYEQYF. CDR3 nucleotides: TGTGCCAGCAGCTACGACAGGGACTACGAGCAGTACTTC.

Details on this clonotype: A much more abundant neighbour one base away suggests this may be a read error. The rearrangement uses TRBV12-3 or TRBV12-4 and TRBJ1-1, with D hard to call. This CDR3 is 13 amino acids long. The V and J ends lost 10 bases and 1 base respectively, with 13 bases between them. CDR3 amino acids: CATQSGWNTEAFF. CDR3 in DNA: TGTGCCACCCAAAGCGGGTGGAACACTGAAGCTTTCTTT.

The CDR3 is CASSQGRDRLMGPQHF. The CDR3 DNA sequence: TGCGCCAGCAGCCAAGGTCGGGACAGGCTAATGGGGCCCCAGCATTTT. This chain uses TRBV4-3 with TRBJ1-5, with TRBD1 identical over 8 bases. In germline, CDR1 is LGHNA, CDR2 YSLEER. V lost 1 base and J lost 9; bases outside the gene matches: 11. The CDR3 length is 16 residues.

The rearrangement uses TRBV29-1 and TRBJ2-7; 8 bases match TRBD1. CDR3 length: 11 amino acids. The germline V gene encodes CDR1 SQVTM and CDR2 ANQGSEA. V lost 8 bases, J lost 6 bases, and 6 bases stayed unmatched. This CDR3 reads CSLGQGIEQYF. The CDR3 DNA reads as TGCAGCCTAGGACAGGGCATCGAGCAGTACTTC.

This clonotype was observed many times. This chain links TRBV12-3 or TRBV12-4 with TRBJ1-2; D not resolved. Between the trimmed V and J ends, which lost 1 base and 8 bases, there was a span of 14 bases. The CDR3 sequence is 14 residues long. The CDR3 here is CASSLVGVTKGYTF. The CDR3 region has the DNA TGTGCCAGCAGTTTAGTAGGAGTCACGAAAGGCTACACCTTC.

In this sample, this clonotype turned up a few times. V is TRBV19 and J is TRBJ2-2, with D possibly TRBD1 on 6 matching bases. The CDR3 contains 15 residues. V lost 3 bases and J 2 bases, leaving 10 bases between the germline ends. The germline CDR1 and CDR2 sequences are LNHDA and SQIVND (reference sequence). The CDR3 sequence: CASSITGRNTGELFF. CDR3 sequence (DNA): TGTGCCAGTAGTATTACAGGGAGAAACACCGGGGAGCTGTTTTTT.

V and J are TRBV11-2 and TRBJ2-7; 7 nucleotides line up with TRBD1. Matching the DNA end better, TRBJ2-1 makes the J call doubtful. The CDR3 contains 14 residues. Per the germline V gene, CDR1 is SGHAT and CDR2 is FQNNGV. The CDR3 DNA reads TGTGCCAGCAGCCAAACAGGGGCGGCCGATGAGCAGTTCTTC. It codes for CASSQTGAADEQFF.

This clonotype was counted ten times or more. The V gene is TRBV5-1, the J gene TRBJ1-2, with 7 bases fitting TRBD1. V shed 0 bases, J shed 13 bases, and the junction held 12 bases outside the gene matches. This CDR3 is built from 14 residues. Germline CDR1 and CDR2: SGHRS and YFSETQ. The CDR3: CASSLDNGDREPTF. CDR3 in DNA: TGCGCCAGCAGCTTGGATAATGGTGACAGGGAACCCACCTTC. Full variable domain (outside the CDR3, taken from reference TRBV5-1 and TRBJ1-2): KAGVTQTPRYLIKTRGQQVTLSCSPISGHRSVSWYQQTPGQGLQFLFEYFSETQRNKGNFPGRFSGRQFSNSRSEMNVSTLELGDSALYLCASSLDNGDREPTFGSGTRLTVV.

This clonotype was counted ten times or more. The chain carries TRBV2 and TRBJ2-5; TRBD2 is a possible D gene (5 bases). V lost 4 bases and J lost 5, with 14 bases in between. The CDR3 totals 14 residues. CDR1 and CDR2 (germline): SNHLY, FYNNEI. CDR3 sequence reads: CASSAGRTGETQYF. CDR3 sequence (DNA): TGTGCCAGCAGTGCGGGCCGGACTGGGGAGACCCAGTACTTC.

The chain carries TRBV4-1 and TRBJ2-5; 9 bases match TRBD2. Germline trimming cut 4 bases from V and 5 bases from J; bases unmatched to any gene: 11. CDR1 is MGHRA and CDR2 is YSYEKL in the germline V gene. This CDR3 is built from 16 residues. DNA for the CDR3: TGCGCCAGCAGCCGGAGTAGCGGGGGCCCGTTGGAGACCCAGTACTTC. Its translation is CASSRSSGGPLETQYF.

This clonotype occurred many times. V and J are TRBV7-9 and TRBJ2-2; D possibly uses TRBD1 or TRBD2 (5 bases each). Trimming took off 2 bases at V and 10 bases at J, with 11 bases between the two ends. Germline V gives CDR1 SEHNR, CDR2 FQNEAQ (reference sequence). CDR3 size: 13 residues. The CDR3 DNA sequence: TGTGCCAGCAGCTTACAGGGAGAAAAGGAGCTGTTTTTT. Translating gives CASSLQGEKELFF.

The table lists this clonotype with a count of one. The CDR3 nucleotides read TGTGCCAGCAGTCGAGGAATCGACACCGCATTAGAAGCTTTCTTT. Protein product: CASSRGIDTALEAFF. The chain links TRBV6-6 to TRBJ1-1; D is unclear. The germline CDR1 and CDR2 sequences are MNHNY and SVGAGI (reference sequence). V was shortened by 5 bases and J by 8 bases, with 21 bases between the two germline ends. This CDR3 contains 15 residues.

The rearrangement links TRBV25-1 to TRBJ1-2, with 7 bases matching TRBD1. Germline values: CDR1 MGHDK, CDR2 SYGVNS. This CDR3 has 14 amino acids. After removal of 4 bases from V and 4 bases from J, the junction contained 6 bases not matched to a gene. This CDR3 reads CASSGSTGTYGYTF. CDR3 DNA sequence: TGTGCCAGCAGTGGCTCGACAGGGACCTATGGCTACACCTTC.

This clonotype was picked up a small number of times. V and J are TRBV20-1 and TRBJ2-7; 8 bases are a match to TRBD2. V shed 3 bases and J 2 bases; nucleotides not matched to a gene: 12. CDR1 and CDR2 (germline): DFQATT, SNEGSKA (reference sequence). This CDR3 has 16 residues. As DNA, the CDR3 is TGCAGTGCTAGTGGCCCGGGGGGGGCTAATACCTACGAGCAGTACTTC. This codes for CSASGPGGANTYEQYF.

CDR3 bases: TGCGCCAGCAGCCCAAGGACCGTAGACATTGAAGCTTTCTTT. This sequence encodes CASSPRTVDIEAFF. The chain links TRBV4-3 to TRBJ1-1; D gene unclear. Germline CDR1 and CDR2: LGHNA and YSLEER. The CDR3 is 14 amino acids. The V end was cut by 4 bases, the J end by 7 bases, with 16 bases between.

This clonotype was recorded a few times. Germline and junction disagree at one end, which may indicate a read error. The rearrangement uses TRBV14 and TRBJ1-5; 7 positions match TRBD1. CDR3 length: 15 residues. CDR1 SGHDN and CDR2 FVKESK come from the germline V gene. The CDR3 DNA reads TGCGCCAGCAGCCGAGACAGGGATAACAATCAGCCCCAGCATTTT. Its translation is CASSRDRDNNQPQHF.